This T cell receptor beta chain was profiled in a study of early T cells in non-severe SARS-CoV-2 infection. General observations from the study: VDJdb matching favored anti-spike CD8 responses, missing private and CD4 specificities.

MiXCR, applied by TCRdb to the 5' RACE reads, yields one record per CDR3 protein. The sample yields about 48,000 distinct CDR3 sequences, 7% to 8% seen once. The sample holds many counts of this clonotype. Its specificity is unknown. Sequenced material: whole blood. The origin of this receptor is an adult who was a healthcare worker with PCR-confirmed SARS-CoV-2 infection or an uninfected control (not recorded which).

CDR3: CASSLSNRGTNEKLFF. The CDR3 nucleotides read TGTGCCAGCAGTTTATCCAACAGGGGCACTAATGAAAAACTGTTTTTT. The genes are TRBV27 and TRBJ1-4, with 7 bases identical to TRBD1. The CDR3 sequence is 16 residues long. In germline, CDR1 is MNHEY, CDR2 SMNVEV (reference sequence). V shed 0 bases, J shed 2 bases, and the junction held 3 bases outside the gene matches.